The present T cell receptor (beta chain) was sequenced within a study of control samples from healthy donors and cancer patients. The data were produced by immunoSEQ multiplex PCR, yet TCRdb's version contains in-frame clones alone and is incomplete. In all, the sample yields some 180,000 clones. Germline V gene sequence: CDR1 SGDLS, CDR2 YYNGEE. The CDR3 is 15 residues long. Trimming at V came to 3 bases and at J to 2 bases, leaving 1 base not matched to a gene. Sequencing was carried out using blood. The rearrangement uses TRBV9 and TRBJ2-1; 11 bases match TRBD2. The sequence came from a woman in her 30s in good health. The CDR3 sequence: CASSAGLAAYNEQFF. For the CDR3, the DNA is TGTGCCAGCAGCGCGGGACTAGCGGCCTACAATGAGCAGTTCTTC.